This record covers a single T cell receptor (beta chain). One entry per CDR3 protein results from TCRdb running MiXCR on the 5' RACE reads. The sample carries some 760,000 distinct CDR3 sequences, around a sixth recorded once. This specimen belongs to a study of identical twins. V shed 2 bases and J shed 3 bases, with 8 bases lying between them. CDR1 and CDR2 (germline): DFQATT, SNEGSKA (reference sequence). The CDR3 has 13 residues. These records were also assigned to another study, of T cells expressing NK-cell markers.

The J gene is TRBJ1-5, the V gene TRBV20-1, with unresolved D. This TCR was sampled from a woman under 30 in good health. Sequencing used PBMCs. The CDR3 loop is CSARWSINQPQHF. CDR3 DNA sequence: TGCAGTGCTAGATGGAGCATCAATCAGCCCCAGCATTTT.